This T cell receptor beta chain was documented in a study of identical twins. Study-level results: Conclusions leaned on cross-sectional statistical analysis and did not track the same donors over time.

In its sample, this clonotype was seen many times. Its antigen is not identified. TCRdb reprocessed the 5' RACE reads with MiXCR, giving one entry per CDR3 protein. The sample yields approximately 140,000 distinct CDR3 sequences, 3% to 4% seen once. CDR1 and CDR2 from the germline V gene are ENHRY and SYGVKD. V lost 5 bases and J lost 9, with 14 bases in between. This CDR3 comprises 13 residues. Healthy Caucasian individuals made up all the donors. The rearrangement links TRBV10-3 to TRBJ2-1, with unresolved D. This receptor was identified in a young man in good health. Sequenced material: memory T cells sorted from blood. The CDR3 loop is CAISSDKPREQFF. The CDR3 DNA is TGTGCCATCAGTTCAGATAAGCCGCGTGAGCAGTTCTTC.